This T cell receptor (beta chain) was sequenced in a study of PD-1 blockade in classical Hodgkin lymphoma. Every patient had relapsed following autologous stem cell transplantation, and cohorts differed in brentuximab vedotin exposure. Best responses fell into complete response, partial response or progressive disease. Trimming shortened V by 4 bases and J by 2 bases, and 15 bases separated the two germline ends. CDR3 length: 15 amino acids. Germline V gene lookup returns CDR1 LNHDA and CDR2 SQIVND (reference sequence). Measured with immunoSEQ multiplex PCR; TCRdb has only the in-frame clones, and not every one. The repertoire holds under 75,000 clones, with 85% to 90% as singletons. Comment on this clone: What it recognizes is unknown.

General study points: Complete responders entered with baseline diversity on par with newly diagnosed patients, the results showed. Those patients who began receiving nivolumab less than 1 year after ASCT had lower diversity, and they were excluded. By C4D1, CD4+ diversity increased significantly, especially in complete responders.

This sequence was found in a human donor with classical Hodgkin lymphoma. The V and J genes are TRBV19 and TRBJ2-7; perhaps D is TRBD1 or TRBD2 (5 bases each). Sequenced here: peripheral blood mononuclear cells (PBMCs), sampled before the second cycle of nivolumab. CDR3 nucleotides: TGTGCCAGTAGTAAGGGGCCGGAGAGGGCCTACGAGCAGTACTTC. Translation gives CASSKGPERAYEQYF.